This T cell receptor beta chain was found in a study of blood T cell repertoires in COVID-19. Study information: Acute and convalescent COVID-19 specimens originated in the United States, Italy and Spain.

In the authors' methods: Amplification of reference gene primers provided the estimated nucleated cell counts. Clones were read by immunoSEQ multiplex PCR, and TCRdb kept only the in-frame ones, dropping some. V and J calls and clone size are copied from that table; D and trimming were computed from the DNA. This sample yields about 190,000 clones, of which almost 80% are seen a single time; 15% to 20% belongs to the top ten. The V and J ends lost 4 bases and 0 bases, in that order; junction bases with no gene match: 1. Germline CDR1 SGHRS, CDR2 YFSETQ. The CDR3 runs to 15 residues. About this clone itself: Other DNA sequences of this sample code for an identical CDR3.

The chain employs TRBV5-1 and TRBJ2-1, with 10 bases fitting TRBD2. Material: peripheral blood. This clonotype was sampled from a man between 60 and 75 years old with active or convalescent COVID-19. DNA for the CDR3: TGCGCCAGCAGCACTAGCGGGACCTCCTACAATGAGCAGTTCTTC. This sequence encodes CASSTSGTSYNEQFF.